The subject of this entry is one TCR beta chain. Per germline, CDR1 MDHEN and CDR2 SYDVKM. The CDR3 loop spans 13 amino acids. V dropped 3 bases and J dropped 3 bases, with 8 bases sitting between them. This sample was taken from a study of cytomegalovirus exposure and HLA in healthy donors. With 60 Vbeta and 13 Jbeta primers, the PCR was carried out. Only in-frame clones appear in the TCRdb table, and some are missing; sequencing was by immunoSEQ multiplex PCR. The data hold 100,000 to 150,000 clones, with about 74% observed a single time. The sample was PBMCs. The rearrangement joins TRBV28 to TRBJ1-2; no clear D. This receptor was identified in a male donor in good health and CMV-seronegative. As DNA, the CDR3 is TGTGCCAGCAGTTTCGGTCAGGACTATGGCTACACCTTC. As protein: CASSFGQDYGYTF.